This entry lists 8 T cell receptor beta chains sequenced from one sample in a study of shared clonotypes between healthy human individuals. TCRdb keeps only in-frame clones here, not all; method: immunoSEQ multiplex PCR. The sample has around 180,000 clones; just under 95% are singletons. The material sequenced was naive CD4+ T cells sorted from blood. Subset: CD45RA+ positively selected. The receptors were sampled from a woman between 25 and 40 years old in good health.

The chain joins TRBV5-1 to TRBJ2-7, with D possibly matching TRBD1 (6 bases). V was pared by 2 bases and J by 6 bases, with 18 bases between. The V gene's germline CDR1 is SGHRS and CDR2 YFSETQ. CDR3 length: 15 amino acids. CDR3 residues: CASSFGGILGGEQYF. CDR3 in DNA: TGCGCCAGCAGCTTTGGAGGCATACTAGGGGGCGAGCAGTACTTC.

The chain recombines TRBV5-1 with TRBJ1-2; D is undetermined. The CDR3 spans 13 residues. Germline values: CDR1 SGHRS, CDR2 YFSETQ. V lost 0 bases, J lost 6 bases, and 9 bases lay in between. The CDR3: CASSLDPRDGYTF. The CDR3 nucleotides read TGCGCCAGCAGCTTGGATCCACGCGATGGCTACACCTTC.

The chain couples TRBV10-3 to TRBJ1-2, with 8 bases identical to TRBD1. Per germline, CDR1 ENHRY and CDR2 SYGVKD. This CDR3 comprises 13 residues. The J segment lost 4 bases and the V segment lost 10 bases, leaving 8 bases of the junction unmatched. The CDR3, as DNA: TGTGCCACCGGGGACAGGTCAGGCTATGGCTACACCTTC. Protein product: CATGDRSGYGYTF.

V usage is TRBV6-1 and J usage is TRBJ2-7, with a possible D match to TRBD2 (6 bases). The length of the CDR3 is 14 residues. V was shortened by 1 base and J by 2 bases, with 9 bases between the two germline ends. The V gene's germline CDR1 is MNHNS and CDR2 SASEGT. CDR3 DNA: TGTGCCAGCAGTGAAGTGTCGGGAGCCTACGAGCAGTACTTC. It translates to CASSEVSGAYEQYF.

The rearrangement joins TRBV18 to TRBJ2-5; 10 bases match TRBD2. From germline, CDR1 is KGHSH and CDR2 LQKENI. This CDR3 contains 17 residues. Trimming removed 3 bases from V and 2 bases from J; junction bases left unmatched: 9. CDR3 coding DNA: TGTGCCAGCTCACCCGGGGCAACTAGCGGGACTCAAGAGACCCAGTACTTC. This codes for CASSPGATSGTQETQYF.

In the case of this clone: The junction departs from germline at one end; a sequencing error may be responsible. The CDR3 DNA is TGTGCCAGCACCTCCGACAAGTACTATGGCTATACCTTC. This encodes CASTSDKYYGYTF. The chain is built from TRBV27 and TRBJ1-2, with no clear D. The germline gives CDR1 MNHEY, CDR2 SMNVEV (reference sequence). The CDR3 spans 13 residues.

V and J are TRBV5-4 and TRBJ1-2; 7 bases are shared with TRBD1. Germline V lookup: CDR1 SGHNT, CDR2 YYREEE (reference sequence). Trimming took 7 bases from V and 5 from J; bases not matched to a gene: 8. The CDR3 runs to 13 residues. CDR3 sequence reads: CASGDGTAYGYTF. CDR3 nucleotide sequence: TGTGCCAGCGGCGACGGGACAGCATATGGCTACACCTTC.

This clone has only one observation. This rearrangement joins TRBV10-2 to TRBJ2-7, with D possibly TRBD2 on 6 matching bases. The germline V gene encodes CDR1 WSHSY and CDR2 SAAADI. Trimming took off 10 bases at V and 0 bases at J, with 16 bases between the two ends. The CDR3 sequence is 14 residues long. The CDR3 is CATSLGGISYEQYF. The CDR3, as DNA: TGCGCCACCTCCCTAGGCGGGATCTCCTACGAGCAGTACTTC.